This T cell receptor (beta chain) was found in a study of blood T cell repertoires in COVID-19. The method was immunoSEQ multiplex PCR; TCRdb's version includes in-frame clones alone and lacks a portion of them. The profile shows 200,000 to 250,000 clones, 85% to 90% of them singletons. The V and J ends lost 4 bases and 5 bases, in that order; junction bases with no gene match: 7. Germline V gene sequence: CDR1 SGHRS, CDR2 YFSETQ. The CDR3 runs 14 residues. The gene calls are TRBV5-1 and TRBJ2-5, with 8 bases lining up with TRBD1. The sample taken for sequencing was PBMCs or T cells enriched from blood (not recorded which). The source of this sequence is a man younger than 40 who had been exposed to COVID-19. The CDR3 DNA sequence: TGCGCCAGCAGCATCAGGGGGCGCGGGGAGACCCAGTACTTC. Translation: CASSIRGRGETQYF.